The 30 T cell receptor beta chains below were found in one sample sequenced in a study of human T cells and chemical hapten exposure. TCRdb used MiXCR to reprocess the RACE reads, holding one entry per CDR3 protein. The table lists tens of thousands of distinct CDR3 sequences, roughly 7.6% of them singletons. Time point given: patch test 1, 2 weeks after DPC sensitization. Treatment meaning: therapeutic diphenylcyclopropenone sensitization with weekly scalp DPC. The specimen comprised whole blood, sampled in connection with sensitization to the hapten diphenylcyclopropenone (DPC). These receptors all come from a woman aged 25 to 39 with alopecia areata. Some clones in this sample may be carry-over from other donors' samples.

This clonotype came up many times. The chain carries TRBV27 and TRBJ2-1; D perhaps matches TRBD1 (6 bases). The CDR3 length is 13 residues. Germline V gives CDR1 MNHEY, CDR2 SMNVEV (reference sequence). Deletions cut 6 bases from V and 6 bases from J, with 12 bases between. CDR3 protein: CASRTGAINEQFF. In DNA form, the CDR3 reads TGTGCCAGCAGGACAGGAGCAATCAATGAGCAGTTCTTC.

CDR3 loop: CASSPPLSRETDTQYF. DNA for the CDR3: TGTGCCAGCTCACCCCCGCTGTCACGAGAGACAGATACGCAGTATTTT. The J gene is TRBJ2-3, the V gene TRBV18; no clear D. The CDR3 extends over 16 amino acids. The germline gives CDR1 KGHSH, CDR2 LQKENI. Trimming left V 3 bases short and J 3 bases short, with 16 bases between.

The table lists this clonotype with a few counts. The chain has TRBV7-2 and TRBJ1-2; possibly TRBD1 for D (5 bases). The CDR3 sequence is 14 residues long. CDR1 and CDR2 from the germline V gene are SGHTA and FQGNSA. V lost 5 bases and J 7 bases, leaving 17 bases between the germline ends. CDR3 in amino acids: CASSQTDRISGYTF. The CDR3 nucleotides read TGTGCCAGCAGCCAAACCGACAGAATCTCTGGCTACACCTTC.

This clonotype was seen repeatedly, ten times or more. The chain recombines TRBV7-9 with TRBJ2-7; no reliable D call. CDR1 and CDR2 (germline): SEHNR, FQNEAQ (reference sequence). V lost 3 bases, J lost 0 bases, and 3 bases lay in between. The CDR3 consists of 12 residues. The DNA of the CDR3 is TGTGCCAGCAGCTTCGGCTCCTACGAGCAGTACTTC. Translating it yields CASSFGSYEQYF.

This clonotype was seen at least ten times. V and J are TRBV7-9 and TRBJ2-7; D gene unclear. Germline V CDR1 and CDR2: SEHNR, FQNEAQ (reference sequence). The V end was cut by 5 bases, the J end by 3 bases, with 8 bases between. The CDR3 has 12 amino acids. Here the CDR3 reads CASSPTYYEQYF. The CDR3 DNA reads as TGTGCCAGCAGCCCCACCTACTACGAGCAGTACTTC. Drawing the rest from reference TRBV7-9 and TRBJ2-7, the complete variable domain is DTGVSQNPRHKITKRGQNVTFRCDPISEHNRLYWYRQTLGQGPEFLTYFQNEAQLEKSRLLSDRFSAERPKGSFSTLEIQRTEQGDSAMYLCASSPTYYEQYFGPGTRLTVT.

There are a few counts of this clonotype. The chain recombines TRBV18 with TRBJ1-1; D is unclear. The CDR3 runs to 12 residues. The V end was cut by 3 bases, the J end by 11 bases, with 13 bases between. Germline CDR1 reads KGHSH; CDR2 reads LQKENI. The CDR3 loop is CASSPNREYAFF. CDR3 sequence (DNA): TGTGCCAGCTCACCGAATCGTGAATACGCTTTCTTT. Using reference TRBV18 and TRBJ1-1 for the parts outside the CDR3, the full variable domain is NAGVMQNPRHLVRRRGQEARLRCSPMKGHSHVYWYRQLPEEGLKFMVYLQKENIIDESGMPKERFSAEFPKEGPSILRIQQVVRGDSAAYFCASSPNREYAFFGQGTRLTVV.

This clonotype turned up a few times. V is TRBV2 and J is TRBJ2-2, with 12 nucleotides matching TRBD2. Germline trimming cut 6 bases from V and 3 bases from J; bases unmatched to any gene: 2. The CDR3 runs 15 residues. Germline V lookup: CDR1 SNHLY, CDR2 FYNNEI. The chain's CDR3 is CASRRLAGDTGELFF. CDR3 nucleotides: TGTGCCAGCAGAAGACTAGCGGGAGACACCGGGGAGCTGTTTTTT.

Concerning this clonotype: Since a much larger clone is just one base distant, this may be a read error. The CDR3 is CSARRENTMYF. The CDR3 region has the DNA TGCAGTGCCAGGCGGGAAAACACCATGTATTTT. V gene TRBV20-1 combines with J gene TRBJ1-3; D is undetermined. Germline loops: CDR1 DFQATT, CDR2 SNEGSKA (reference sequence). This CDR3 comprises 11 residues.

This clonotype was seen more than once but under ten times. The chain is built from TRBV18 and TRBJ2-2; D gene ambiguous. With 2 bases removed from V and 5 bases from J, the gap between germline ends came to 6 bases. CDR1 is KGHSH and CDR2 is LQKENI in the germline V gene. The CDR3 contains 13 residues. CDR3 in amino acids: CASSPSHTGELFF. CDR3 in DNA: TGTGCCAGCTCACCAAGTCATACCGGGGAGCTGTTTTTT.

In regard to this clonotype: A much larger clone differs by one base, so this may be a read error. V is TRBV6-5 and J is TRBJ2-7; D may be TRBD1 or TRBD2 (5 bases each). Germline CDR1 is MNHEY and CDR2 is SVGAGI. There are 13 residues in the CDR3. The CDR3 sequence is CAGRRGTAYEQYF. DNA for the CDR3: TGTGCCGGCAGACGAGGGACGGCCTACGAGCAGTACTTC.

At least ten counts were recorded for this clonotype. The DNA of the CDR3 is TGCGCCAGCAGCAACCGGGGGAGCACAGATACGCAGTATTTT. This encodes CASSNRGSTDTQYF. The rearrangement links TRBV5-1 to TRBJ2-3; D perhaps matches TRBD2 (6 bases). The CDR3 covers 14 residues. Germline CDR1 reads SGHRS; CDR2 reads YFSETQ. The V end lost 4 bases, the J end lost 0 bases, and 9 bases lay between the germline ends.

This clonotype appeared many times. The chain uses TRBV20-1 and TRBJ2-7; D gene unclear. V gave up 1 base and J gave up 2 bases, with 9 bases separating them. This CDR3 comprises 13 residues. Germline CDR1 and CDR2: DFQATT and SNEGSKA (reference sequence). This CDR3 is CSARAPGPYEQYF. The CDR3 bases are TGCAGTGCTAGAGCGCCCGGTCCCTACGAGCAGTACTTC.

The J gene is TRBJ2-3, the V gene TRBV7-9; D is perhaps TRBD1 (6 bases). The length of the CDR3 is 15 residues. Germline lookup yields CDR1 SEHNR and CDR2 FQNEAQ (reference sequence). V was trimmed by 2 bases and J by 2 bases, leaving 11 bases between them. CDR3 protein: CASSLTQGPTDTQYF. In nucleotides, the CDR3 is TGTGCCAGCAGCTTAACACAGGGACCCACAGATACGCAGTATTTT.

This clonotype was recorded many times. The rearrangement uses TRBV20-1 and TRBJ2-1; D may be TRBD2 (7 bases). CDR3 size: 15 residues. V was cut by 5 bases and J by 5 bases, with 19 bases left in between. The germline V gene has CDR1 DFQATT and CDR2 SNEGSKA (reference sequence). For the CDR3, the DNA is TGCAGTGCTTTCACTCTGGGGGGGGGCCACAATGAGCAGTTCTTC. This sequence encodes CSAFTLGGGHNEQFF.

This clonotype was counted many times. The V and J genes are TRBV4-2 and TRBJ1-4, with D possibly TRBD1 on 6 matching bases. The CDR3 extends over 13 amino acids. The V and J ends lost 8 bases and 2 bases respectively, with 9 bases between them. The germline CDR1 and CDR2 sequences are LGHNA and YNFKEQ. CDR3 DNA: TGTGCCAGCTCGGGGGCGACTAATGAAAAACTGTTTTTT. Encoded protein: CASSGATNEKLFF.

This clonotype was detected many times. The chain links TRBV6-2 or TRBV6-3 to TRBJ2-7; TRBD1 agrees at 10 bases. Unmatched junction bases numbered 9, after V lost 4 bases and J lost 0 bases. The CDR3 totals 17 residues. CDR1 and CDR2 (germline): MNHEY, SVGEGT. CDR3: CASSWAGQGPSSYEQYF. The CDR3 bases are TGTGCCAGCAGTTGGGCGGGACAGGGGCCAAGCTCCTACGAGCAGTACTTC.

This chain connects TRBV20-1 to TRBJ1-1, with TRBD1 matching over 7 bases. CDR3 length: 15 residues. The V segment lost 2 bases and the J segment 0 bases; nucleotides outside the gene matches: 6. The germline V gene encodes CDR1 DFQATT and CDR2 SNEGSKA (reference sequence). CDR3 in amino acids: CSARSRQGMNTEAFF. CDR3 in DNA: TGCAGTGCTAGAAGCCGACAGGGCATGAACACTGAAGCTTTCTTT.

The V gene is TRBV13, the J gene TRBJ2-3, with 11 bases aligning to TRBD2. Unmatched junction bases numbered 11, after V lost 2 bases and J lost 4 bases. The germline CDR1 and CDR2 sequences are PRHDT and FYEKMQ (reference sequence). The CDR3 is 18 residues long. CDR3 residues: CASSLYSGGAGTPDTQYF. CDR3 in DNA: TGTGCCAGCAGCTTATATAGCGGGGGGGCCGGGACGCCAGATACGCAGTATTTT.

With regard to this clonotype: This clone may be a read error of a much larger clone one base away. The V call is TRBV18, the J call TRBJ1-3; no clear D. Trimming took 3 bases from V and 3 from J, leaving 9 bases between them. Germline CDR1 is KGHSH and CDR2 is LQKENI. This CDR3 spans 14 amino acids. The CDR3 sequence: CASSPTGGGNTIYF. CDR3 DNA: TGTGCCAGCTCACCGACGGGTGGTGGAAACACCATATATTTT.

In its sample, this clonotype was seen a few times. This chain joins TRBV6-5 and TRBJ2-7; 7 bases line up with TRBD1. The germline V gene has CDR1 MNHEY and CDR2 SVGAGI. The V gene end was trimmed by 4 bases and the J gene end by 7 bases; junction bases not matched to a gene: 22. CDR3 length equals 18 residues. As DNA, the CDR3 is TGTGCCAGCAGTTCTGCTCGTCTTAGGGGGTTGAAGGGGGCTGAGCAGTACTTC. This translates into CASSSARLRGLKGAEQYF.

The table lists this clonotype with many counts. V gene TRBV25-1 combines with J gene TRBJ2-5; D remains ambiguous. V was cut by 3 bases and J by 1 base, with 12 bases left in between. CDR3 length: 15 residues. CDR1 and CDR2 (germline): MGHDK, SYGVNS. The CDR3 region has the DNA TGTGCCAGCAGTGAGCCCCGACACTTCCAAGAGACCCAGTACTTC. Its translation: CASSEPRHFQETQYF.

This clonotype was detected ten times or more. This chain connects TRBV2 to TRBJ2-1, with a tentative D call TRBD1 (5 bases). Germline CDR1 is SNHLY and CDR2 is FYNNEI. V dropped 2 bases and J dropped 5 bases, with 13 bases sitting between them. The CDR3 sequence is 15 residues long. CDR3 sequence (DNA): TGTGCCAGCAGTGAAAGGCCAGGGCAAAACAATGAGCAGTTCTTC. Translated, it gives CASSERPGQNNEQFF.

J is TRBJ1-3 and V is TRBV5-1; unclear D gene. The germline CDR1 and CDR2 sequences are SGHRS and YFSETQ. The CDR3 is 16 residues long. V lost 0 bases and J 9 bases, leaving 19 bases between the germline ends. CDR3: CASSLGGRTLGSTIYF. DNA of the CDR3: TGCGCCAGCAGCTTGGGCGGCAGGACTCTGGGGAGCACCATATATTTT.

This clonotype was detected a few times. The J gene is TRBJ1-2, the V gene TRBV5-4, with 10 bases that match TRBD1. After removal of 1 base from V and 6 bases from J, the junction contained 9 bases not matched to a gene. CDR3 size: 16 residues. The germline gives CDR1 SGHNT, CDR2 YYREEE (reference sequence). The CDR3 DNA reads TGTGCCAGCAGCTTGTTCCCGGACAGGGGGGCGGATGGCTACACCTTC. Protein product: CASSLFPDRGADGYTF.

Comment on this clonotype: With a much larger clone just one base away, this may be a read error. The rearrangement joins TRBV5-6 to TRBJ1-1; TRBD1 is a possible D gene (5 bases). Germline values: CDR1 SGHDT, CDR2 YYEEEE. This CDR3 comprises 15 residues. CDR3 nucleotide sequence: TGTGGCAGCAGCCCACCCGGGACGTTGAACACTGAAGCTTTCTTT. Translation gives CGSSPPGTLNTEAFF.

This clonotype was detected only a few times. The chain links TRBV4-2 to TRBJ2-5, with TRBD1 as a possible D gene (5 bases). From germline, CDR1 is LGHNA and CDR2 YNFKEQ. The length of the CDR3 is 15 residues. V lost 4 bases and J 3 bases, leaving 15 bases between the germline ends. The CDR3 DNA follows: TGTGCCAGCAGCCGGACACCGGCACCCGAAGAGACCCAGTACTTC. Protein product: CASSRTPAPEETQYF.

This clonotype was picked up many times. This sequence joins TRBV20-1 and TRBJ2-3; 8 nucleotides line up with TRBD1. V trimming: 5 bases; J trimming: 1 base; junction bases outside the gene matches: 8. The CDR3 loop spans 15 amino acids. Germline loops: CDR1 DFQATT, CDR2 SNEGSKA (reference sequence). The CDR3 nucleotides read TGCAGTGCTCGATCACCGGGACAGGGCACAGATACGCAGTATTTT. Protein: CSARSPGQGTDTQYF.

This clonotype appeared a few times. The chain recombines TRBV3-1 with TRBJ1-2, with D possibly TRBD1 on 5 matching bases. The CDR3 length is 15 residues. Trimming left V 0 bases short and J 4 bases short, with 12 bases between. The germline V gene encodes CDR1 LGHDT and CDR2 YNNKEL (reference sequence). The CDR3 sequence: CASSQDRPGSYGYTF. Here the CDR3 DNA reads TGTGCCAGCAGCCAAGACCGTCCAGGGTCCTATGGCTACACCTTC.

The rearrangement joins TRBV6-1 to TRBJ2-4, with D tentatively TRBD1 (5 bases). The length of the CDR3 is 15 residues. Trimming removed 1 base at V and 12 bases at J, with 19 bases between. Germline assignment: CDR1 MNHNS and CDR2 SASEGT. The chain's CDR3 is CASSEVWQGIFPQYF. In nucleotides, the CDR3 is TGTGCCAGCAGTGAAGTATGGCAGGGTATCTTTCCTCAGTACTTC.

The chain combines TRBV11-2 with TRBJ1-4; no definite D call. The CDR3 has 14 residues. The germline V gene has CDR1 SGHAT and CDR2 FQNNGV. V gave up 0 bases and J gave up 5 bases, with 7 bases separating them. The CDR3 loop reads CASSLDWPNEKLFF. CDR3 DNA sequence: TGTGCCAGCAGCTTAGATTGGCCAAATGAAAAACTGTTTTTT. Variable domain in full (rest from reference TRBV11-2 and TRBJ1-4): EAGVAQSPRYKIIEKRQSVAFWCNPISGHATLYWYQQILGQGPKLLIQFQNNGVVDDSQLPKDRFSAERLKGVDSTLKIQPAKLEDSAVYLCASSLDWPNEKLFFGSGTQLSVL.